This T cell receptor beta chain originates from a study of T cells in Graves' hyperthyroidism and ophthalmopathy. Study-wide background: Peripheral blood collection took place at initial diagnosis, before any treatment. Study-wide points: In blood, most of the thyroid clonotypes expanded above 0.001 were also present.

Amplified TCR beta CDR3 regions came from RNA transcripts. First-round RT-PCR with HTBI primers amplified the TCR CDR3 region. One entry per CDR3 protein results from TCRdb running MiXCR on the multiplex PCR reads. The data contain some 690,000 distinct CDR3 sequences, 17% of them singletons. V lost 0 bases, J lost 4 bases, and 17 bases lay in between. The CDR3 sequence is 17 residues long. Germline V lookup: CDR1 SGDLS, CDR2 YYNGEE. Patients were excluded because of uncontrolled infection, other autoimmune disease, pregnancy or lactation. This clonotype has a count of ten or more. The antigen is undetermined.

The receptor comes from a man aged 50-60 years with Graves' hyperthyroidism. The chain couples TRBV9 to TRBJ2-1; D gene ambiguous. Input material: blood. Written as DNA, the CDR3 is TGTGCCAGCAGCGTAGAGGAACTACCGACCGCTTACAATGAGCAGTTCTTC. Its protein product is CASSVEELPTAYNEQFF.